The clone carrying this T cell receptor beta chain occurred once. The target antigen is unknown. The CDR3 has 17 amino acids. Germline V lookup: CDR1 SGHNT, CDR2 YYREEE (reference sequence). V lost 4 bases to trimming and J lost 6 bases; unmatched junction nucleotides: 6. These data are taken from a study of long-term antiretroviral therapy in people with HIV. Study-wide results and limits: Diversity increased after ART yet remained lower than in transplant donor controls. Someone took the blood between about 2003 and 2018, maybe while older ART regimens were in use. Repertoire composition at all time points was dominated by clones that had expanded before ART. Narrower CDR3 length ranges marked HIV repertoires relative to controls.

Sequencing used immunoSEQ v3.0 at survey level. The repertoire was sequenced with immunoSEQ multiplex PCR; TCRdb's copy has only in-frame clones and lacks some. The table shows under 50,000 clones, with approximately 86% occurring only once. The chain couples TRBV5-4 to TRBJ2-2; the match to TRBD2 covers 16 bases. The TCR sequence derives from a woman aged 45-60 years with HIV. Sequencing used unsorted PBMCs, obtained 0.1 years before starting antiretroviral therapy. CDR3 coding DNA: TGTGCCAGCAGCCTTGGGACTAGCGGGGGGGCCGCCGGGGAGCTGTTTTTT. Translation: CASSLGTSGGAAGELFF.